A single sample gave rise to the 24 T cell receptor beta chains below, sequenced in a study of blood T cells in healthy people across ages. Combining a sample-barcoded 5' primer with a J-beta primer mix, a second PCR ran for roughly 7 to 11 cycles. MiXCR, run by TCRdb on the 5' RACE reads, gives a single entry per CDR3 protein. The top ten hold 10% to 12% of the sample, which has roughly 1.7 million distinct CDR3 sequences, 30% to 35% seen once. Material: blood. The receptors were sampled from a woman in her twenties or thirties in good health.

The chain recombines TRBV12-3 or TRBV12-4 with TRBJ2-6, with a tentative D call TRBD1 (6 bases). CDR3 length: 16 residues. Trimming cost V 8 bases and J 0 bases, with 14 bases left between them. For the CDR3, the DNA is TGTGCCAGCGGGGCCGAGACAGGCTCTGGGGCCAACGTCCTGACTTTC. Its translation: CASGAETGSGANVLTF.

The chain joins TRBV28 to TRBJ1-2; TRBD1 matches 8 bases. Germline V lookup: CDR1 MDHEN, CDR2 SYDVKM. The J segment lost 5 bases and the V segment lost 11 bases, leaving 10 bases of the junction unmatched. This CDR3 contains 13 residues. CDR3 in amino acids: CAVMQGARYGYTF. CDR3 coding DNA: TGTGCCGTGATGCAGGGGGCGCGGTATGGCTACACCTTC.

This clonotype has only one observation. Possible read error: a much larger clone is one base away. The J gene is TRBJ2-7, the V gene TRBV7-2; 13 bases match TRBD2. Near its end, the DNA agrees better with TRBJ2-5, so the J call may be wrong. This CDR3 spans 15 amino acids. CDR1 and CDR2 from the germline V gene are SGHTA and FQGNSA. In DNA form, the CDR3 reads TGTGTCAGCAGCTCCGGACTAGCGGGAGAACAGACCCAGTACTTC. Translating gives CVSSSGLAGEQTQYF.

The chain combines TRBV7-6 with TRBJ2-7, with 11 nucleotides matching TRBD2. CDR3 length: 15 amino acids. V shed 7 bases, J shed 1 base, and the junction held 6 bases outside the gene matches. Germline CDR1 reads SGHVS; CDR2 reads FNYEAQ. The CDR3 sequence is CASTEGLAGSYEQYF. The CDR3 DNA reads TGTGCCAGCACCGAAGGACTAGCGGGTTCCTACGAGCAGTACTTC. The entire variable domain, with the rest obtained from reference TRBV7-6 and TRBJ2-7, is as follows: GAGVSQSPRYKVTKRGQDVALRCDPISGHVSLYWYRQALGQGPEFLTYFNYEAQQDKSGLPNDRFSAERPEGSISTLTIQRTEQRDSAMYRCASTEGLAGSYEQYFGPGTRLTVT.

This clonotype has just one count. The genes are TRBV12-3 or TRBV12-4 and TRBJ2-3; 7 bases are a match to TRBD1. CDR3 size: 17 residues. V lost 6 bases to trimming and J lost 0 bases; unmatched junction nucleotides: 12. The CDR3 region has the DNA TGTGCCAGCAGCCCCCTTGACAGGGTACGGAGCACAGATACGCAGTATTTT. It codes for CASSPLDRVRSTDTQYF.

The rearrangement joins TRBV20-1 to TRBJ2-3, with D tentatively TRBD2 (6 bases). Germline V CDR1 and CDR2: DFQATT, SNEGSKA (reference sequence). The V gene lost 8 bases and the J gene lost 0 bases, with 18 bases spanning the gap. This CDR3 has 15 amino acids. CDR3 DNA: TGCAGTCCCCTGGCGGGACCCTATAGCACAGATACGCAGTATTTT. It specifies CSPLAGPYSTDTQYF.

This sequence joins TRBV5-1 and TRBJ2-3, with a possible D match to TRBD1 (6 bases). V lost 4 bases and J lost 0, with 15 bases in between. The CDR3 sequence is 16 residues long. Germline V CDR1 and CDR2: SGHRS, YFSETQ. As DNA, the CDR3 is TGCGCCAGCAGCCCTGGACAGTCCACTAGCACAGATACGCAGTATTTT. It codes for CASSPGQSTSTDTQYF.

This clonotype was counted once. The chain links TRBV20-1 to TRBJ2-1; TRBD2 might be the D (6 bases). Per the germline V gene, CDR1 is DFQATT and CDR2 is SNEGSKA (reference sequence). The CDR3 is 14 amino acids. Trimming left V 2 bases short and J 2 bases short, with 10 bases between. CDR3 sequence reads: CSARRASAYNEQFF. CDR3 DNA sequence: TGCAGTGCTAGAAGGGCTAGCGCCTACAATGAGCAGTTCTTC.

CDR3 bases: TGTGCCTGGAGTGTAAGGTCGACAGCTTCCTACAATGAGCAGTTCTTC. Its translation: CAWSVRSTASYNEQFF. The J gene is TRBJ2-1, the V gene TRBV30; D is possibly TRBD1 (5 bases). The V gene lost 0 bases and the J gene lost 1 base, with 13 bases spanning the gap. Germline loops: CDR1 GTSNPN, CDR2 SVGIG (reference sequence). CDR3 length: 16 amino acids.

The chain employs TRBV12-3 or TRBV12-4 and TRBJ2-7; D not certain. The CDR3 spans 15 residues. V was clipped by 5 bases and J by 1 base, with 15 bases between them. CDR3 region: CASSPPGRSSYEQYF. The CDR3 nucleotides read TGTGCCAGCAGTCCCCCAGGCAGAAGTTCCTACGAGCAGTACTTC.

The CDR3 coding sequence is TGCAGCGGTCGGGACCCCGGGGACGTCAGTGAGCAGTTCTTC. It specifies CSGRDPGDVSEQFF. The chain couples TRBV29-1 to TRBJ2-1; D possibly matches TRBD1 or TRBD2 (5 bases each). Trimming stripped 7 bases from V and 9 bases from J, with 22 bases between. Germline assignment: CDR1 SQVTM and CDR2 ANQGSEA. This CDR3 comprises 14 residues.

This chain joins TRBV12-3 or TRBV12-4 and TRBJ1-1; D not certain. This CDR3 region has 12 residues. V lost 3 bases and J 6 bases, leaving 8 bases between the germline ends. The CDR3 DNA sequence: TGTGCCAGCAGTTTCTTGGTCTCTGAAGCTTTCTTT. Protein sequence: CASSFLVSEAFF.

The CDR3 region is CASSEQTTNEKLFF. CDR3 bases: TGTGCCAGCAGTGAACAGACAACTAATGAAAAACTGTTTTTT. J is TRBJ1-4 and V is TRBV6-1; D gene ambiguous. The V and J ends lost 2 bases and 0 bases respectively, with 4 bases between them. CDR3 length: 14 amino acids. Germline V gene sequence: CDR1 MNHNS, CDR2 SASEGT.

The chain employs TRBV15 and TRBJ2-7; 8 nucleotides agree with TRBD1. Trimming took 4 bases from V and 3 from J; bases not matched to a gene: 11. CDR3 size: 16 residues. CDR1 is LNHNV and CDR2 is YYDKDF in the germline V gene (reference sequence). The CDR3 is CATSNWQGQANYEQYF. CDR3 nucleotides: TGTGCCACCAGCAACTGGCAGGGACAGGCCAACTACGAGCAGTACTTC.

J is TRBJ1-1 and V is TRBV2; unclear D gene. The CDR3 runs 11 residues. V shed 2 bases and J shed 10 bases, with 8 bases lying between them. Germline lookup yields CDR1 SNHLY and CDR2 FYNNEI. This chain's CDR3 is CASSERRVAFF. As DNA, the CDR3 is TGTGCCAGCAGTGAACGTCGCGTAGCTTTCTTT.

The chain joins TRBV6-1 to TRBJ2-2; D may be TRBD1 (6 bases). V shed 0 bases and J shed 2 bases, with 13 bases lying between them. Germline CDR1 and CDR2: MNHNS and SASEGT. The CDR3 spans 17 residues. This CDR3 is CASSEAGLGHNTGELFF. The CDR3 nucleotides read TGTGCCAGCAGTGAAGCAGGTCTGGGACACAACACCGGGGAGCTGTTTTTT.

The chain is built from TRBV3-1 and TRBJ1-2, with D tentatively TRBD1 (6 bases). Germline V lookup: CDR1 LGHDT, CDR2 YNNKEL (reference sequence). Trimming cost V 0 bases and J 7 bases, with 15 bases left between them. The CDR3 extends over 15 amino acids. CDR3 coding DNA: TGTGCCAGCAGCCAAGACCCCCGGCAGGGGACTGGCTACACCTTC. It encodes CASSQDPRQGTGYTF.

The chain couples TRBV20-1 to TRBJ2-5; 9 bases line up with TRBD1. The J call may be incorrect, as the DNA end agrees better with TRBJ2-7. The CDR3 is made up of 13 amino acids. In germline, CDR1 is DFQATT, CDR2 SNEGSKA (reference sequence). The CDR3: CSARVDRGAEQYF. The CDR3 coding sequence is TGCAGTGCTAGGGTGGACAGGGGTGCCGAGCAGTACTTC.

The gene calls are TRBV14 and TRBJ2-1; TRBD2 matches at 13 bases. Losses at the gene ends were 4 bases for V and 5 bases for J; bases not matched to a gene: 8. This CDR3 region has 17 residues. From germline, CDR1 is SGHDN and CDR2 FVKESK. The CDR3 nucleotides are TGTGCCAGCAGCCGCGGACTAGCGGGGGAAATTGACAATGAGCAGTTCTTC. Translation: CASSRGLAGEIDNEQFF. The full variable domain, its missing parts supplied by reference TRBV14 and TRBJ2-1, is EAGVTQFPSHSVIEKGQTVTLRCDPISGHDNLYWYRRVMGKEIKFLLHFVKESKQDESGMPNNRFLAERTGGTYSTLKVQPAELEDSGVYFCASSRGLAGEIDNEQFFGPGTRLTVL.

This clonotype was picked up a small number of times. The rearrangement links TRBV5-1 to TRBJ2-3, with 8 bases identical to TRBD1. CDR1 is SGHRS and CDR2 is YFSETQ in the germline V gene. V dropped 0 bases and J dropped 5; count of bases not matched to a gene: 8. The CDR3 is made up of 16 amino acids. In DNA, the CDR3 is TGCGCCAGCAGCTTGGCTCCGGGACAGGTAGGAGATACGCAGTATTTT. Protein sequence: CASSLAPGQVGDTQYF.

This clonotype was observed many times. The genes are TRBV15 and TRBJ1-6; tentative D call: TRBD1 (5 bases). V gave up 7 bases and J gave up 7 bases, with 11 bases separating them. CDR1 and CDR2 (germline): LNHNV, YYDKDF (reference sequence). This CDR3 is 13 amino acids long. The chain's CDR3 is CATKGLYNSPLHF. The CDR3 DNA reads TGTGCCACCAAGGGACTGTACAATTCACCCCTCCACTTT.

In this sample, this clonotype turned up many times. The V and J genes are TRBV29-1 and TRBJ2-7; perhaps TRBD1 as D (6 bases). Germline V gene data show CDR1 as SQVTM and CDR2 as ANQGSEA. The V end lost 4 bases, the J end lost 2 bases, and 9 bases lay between the germline ends. This CDR3 is built from 12 residues. The DNA of the CDR3 is TGCAGCGTTGTTTCAGGGGCCTACGAGCAGTACTTC. As protein: CSVVSGAYEQYF.

The chain is built from TRBV2 and TRBJ2-7, with TRBD1 matching over 7 bases. Germline loops: CDR1 SNHLY, CDR2 FYNNEI. This CDR3 contains 16 residues. Unmatched junction bases numbered 14, after V lost 6 bases and J lost 3 bases. The DNA for the CDR3 is TGTGCCAGCAGCGGGGACAGTATTCAACAAGGCTACGAGCAGTACTTC. This codes for CASSGDSIQQGYEQYF.

V gene TRBV28 combines with J gene TRBJ2-5; D is undetermined. Per germline, CDR1 MDHEN and CDR2 SYDVKM. This CDR3 contains 13 residues. Deletions cut 7 bases from V and 2 bases from J, with 11 bases between. This CDR3 is CASIRAAQETQYF. In DNA form, the CDR3 reads TGTGCCAGCATTAGGGCAGCACAAGAGACCCAGTACTTC.